These 21 T cell receptor beta chains share one sample of origin, sequenced in a study of response to subunit inactivated influenza vaccine (dated by TCRdb to between 2017 and 2018). The library was produced with RT-PCR. Data came from an Illumina HiSeq 2500. The raw public reads went through TCRdb reprocessing: fastp at Q25, MiXCR clone calling, in-frame beta chains kept. Duplicate CDR3 protein sequences are folded into a single record with the most common DNA and genes. The sample table contains over 650,000 distinct CDR3 sequences; only one count was recorded for approximately 17% of them. Roughly 10% of the sample belongs to the ten largest clones. Material: PBMCs from blood, obtained around 5 days after vaccination. These receptors came from a man over 45 who received an inactivated influenza vaccine. Donor details come from another sample of the same person, matched by shared clones.

This clonotype has a handful of counts. CDR3: CASSTGASYGYTF. CDR3 DNA: TGCGCCAGCAGTACAGGGGCCTCCTATGGCTACACCTTC. The chain combines TRBV10-2 with TRBJ1-2; 7 nucleotides agree with TRBD1. This CDR3 has 13 amino acids. V gave up 5 bases and J gave up 4 bases; unmatched junction bases: 4. Germline V CDR1 and CDR2: WSHSY, SAAADI.

Written as DNA, the CDR3 is TGTGCCAGCAGGACCGGACTGCCAAACTACAATGAGCAGTTCTTC. It yields the protein CASRTGLPNYNEQFF. The gene calls are TRBV7-9 and TRBJ2-1, with D perhaps TRBD2 (5 bases). The length of the CDR3 is 15 residues. Germline V gene sequence: CDR1 SEHNR, CDR2 FQNEAQ (reference sequence). V gave up 6 bases and J gave up 3 bases, with 15 bases separating them.

This chain uses TRBV15 with TRBJ2-3; D tentatively fits TRBD1 or TRBD2 (7 bases each). This CDR3 has 17 residues. The germline gives CDR1 LNHNV, CDR2 YYDKDF (reference sequence). The V end was cut by 2 bases, the J end by 2 bases, with 17 bases between. The CDR3 protein is CATSRIRAGQPTDTQYF. CDR3 DNA: TGTGCCACCAGCAGAATAAGAGCGGGACAGCCCACAGATACGCAGTATTTT.

This clonotype was detected only a few times. The chain uses TRBV29-1 and TRBJ2-1; 9 bases map to TRBD2. V lost 3 bases and J lost 6; bases outside the gene matches: 9. The CDR3 is made up of 15 amino acids. Germline CDR1 and CDR2: SQVTM and ANQGSEA. CDR3 in amino acids: CSVDEVAGEGNEQFF. The CDR3 DNA reads TGCAGCGTTGATGAGGTAGCGGGAGAGGGCAATGAGCAGTTCTTC.

The rearrangement links TRBV20-1 to TRBJ2-5; D call uncertain. This CDR3 has 14 residues. Germline CDR1 DFQATT, CDR2 SNEGSKA (reference sequence). The V end lost 4 bases, the J end lost 0 bases, and 12 bases lay between the germline ends. The CDR3 loop reads CSAIGLGNQETQYF. The CDR3 DNA follows: TGCAGTGCTATAGGCTTGGGCAACCAAGAGACCCAGTACTTC.

This clonotype has only a few counts. V and J are TRBV12-3 or TRBV12-4 and TRBJ2-1; 13 bases fit TRBD2. The CDR3 sequence is 16 residues long. The ends lost 5 bases at V and 5 bases at J; junction bases unmatched: 6. Here the CDR3 DNA reads TGTGCCAGCAGTAGGACTAGCGGGAGTACCCACAATGAGCAGTTCTTC. Its protein product is CASSRTSGSTHNEQFF.

CDR3 region: CASSYSRVTGELFF. CDR3 sequence (DNA): TGTGCCAGCAGTTACTCGAGGGTTACCGGGGAGCTGTTTTTT. The chain employs TRBV6-5 and TRBJ2-2; D possibly corresponds to TRBD2 (5 bases). From germline, CDR1 is MNHEY and CDR2 SVGAGI. The CDR3 extends over 14 amino acids. The V and J ends lost 0 bases and 5 bases respectively, with 7 bases between them.

This clonotype was observed at least ten times. The chain recombines TRBV29-1 with TRBJ2-7; D might be TRBD1 or TRBD2, each matching 5 bases. Trimming removed 6 bases from V and 0 bases from J, with 18 bases in between. Germline CDR1 reads SQVTM; CDR2 reads ANQGSEA. The CDR3 is 15 residues long. CDR3: CSVNTGTGLSYEQYF. In DNA, the CDR3 is TGCAGCGTGAACACCGGGACCGGACTCTCCTACGAGCAGTACTTC.

In its sample, this clonotype was seen a few times. This chain connects TRBV7-2 to TRBJ2-3; TRBD1 or TRBD2 may be the D gene (5 bases each). This CDR3 region has 17 residues. CDR1 is SGHTA, CDR2 FQGNSA, per germline. Deletions cut 1 base from V and 2 bases from J, with 16 bases between. The CDR3 sequence: CASSLVSVGPHTDTQYF. DNA of the CDR3: TGTGCCAGCAGCTTAGTCAGTGTGGGACCTCACACAGATACGCAGTATTTT.

This clonotype was counted between two and nine times. The chain joins TRBV6-1 to TRBJ2-7, with a possible D match to TRBD1 (5 bases). The CDR3 sequence is 16 residues long. The germline CDR1 and CDR2 sequences are MNHNS and SASEGT. V was trimmed by 1 base and J by 3 bases, leaving 16 bases between them. The CDR3 DNA reads TGTGCCAGCAGTGAAGGTTACAGGTCCTACGGCTACGAGCAGTACTTC. This gives the protein CASSEGYRSYGYEQYF.

This clonotype came up a few times. The rearrangement joins TRBV4-2 to TRBJ2-2; D is possibly TRBD2 (5 bases). Trimming removed 4 bases at V and 12 bases at J, with 15 bases between. Germline values: CDR1 LGHNA, CDR2 YNFKEQ. The CDR3 has 13 residues. CDR3 coding DNA: TGTGCCAGCAGCCTTTCGACTACACGGAAGCTGTTTTTT. Translated, it gives CASSLSTTRKLFF.

The chain joins TRBV29-1 to TRBJ2-5; 8 nucleotides align to TRBD2. This CDR3 comprises 12 residues. J was trimmed by 4 bases and V by 4 bases; bases with no gene match: 2. Germline CDR1 is SQVTM and CDR2 is ANQGSEA. In DNA form, the CDR3 reads TGCAGCGTTGTTACTAGCGGAGAGACCCAGTACTTC. Its protein is CSVVTSGETQYF.

This clonotype came up a few times. The V and J genes are TRBV27 and TRBJ1-3, with D maybe TRBD1 (5 bases). V was cut by 7 bases and J by 0 bases, with 16 bases left in between. The CDR3 covers 16 residues. The germline CDR1 and CDR2 sequences are MNHEY and SMNVEV (reference sequence). The CDR3 sequence is CASKPWAGYSGNTIYF. The CDR3 coding sequence is TGTGCCAGCAAACCCTGGGCAGGGTACTCTGGAAACACCATATATTTT.

The sample holds a few counts of this clonotype. V is TRBV3-1 and J is TRBJ2-7; D is undetermined. The ends were cut back, 2 bases at V and 3 bases at J, with 8 bases in the middle. Germline V gene data show CDR1 as LGHDT and CDR2 as YNNKEL (reference sequence). The CDR3 runs 13 residues. CDR3 loop: CASSQTANYEQYF. The CDR3 nucleotides read TGTGCCAGCAGCCAAACCGCCAACTACGAGCAGTACTTC.

This clonotype was found a few times. The V and J genes are TRBV29-1 and TRBJ2-3; D is undetermined. CDR3 length: 13 amino acids. The ends were cut back, 4 bases at V and 4 bases at J, with 12 bases in the middle. CDR1 is SQVTM and CDR2 is ANQGSEA in the germline V gene. The CDR3 nucleotides read TGCAGCGTTGCGGACCTTGCCGCAGATACGCAGTATTTT. Residues: CSVADLAADTQYF.

The chain employs TRBV10-3 and TRBJ2-5, with 8 bases fitting TRBD1. V dropped 10 bases and J dropped 2; count of bases not matched to a gene: 3. CDR3 size: 12 residues. Germline V gives CDR1 ENHRY, CDR2 SYGVKD. The CDR3 bases are TGTGCCACAAACAGGGGGCAAGAGACCCAGTACTTC. Translation gives CATNRGQETQYF.

The chain employs TRBV4-2 and TRBJ2-1, with TRBD2 identical over 7 bases. With 4 bases clipped from V and 2 bases from J, the junction kept 5 bases outside the gene matches. Looked up from germline, CDR1 is LGHNA and CDR2 is YNFKEQ. This CDR3 is 15 amino acids long. Written as DNA, the CDR3 is TGTGCCAGCAGCCCCAGGACTAGAGCCTACAATGAGCAGTTCTTC. It encodes CASSPRTRAYNEQFF.

The rearrangement uses TRBV20-1 and TRBJ2-1; no definite D call. Per the germline V gene, CDR1 is DFQATT and CDR2 is SNEGSKA (reference sequence). The CDR3 contains 14 residues. Trimming removed 5 bases from V and 1 base from J, with 12 bases in between. Here the CDR3 DNA reads TGCAGTGCTGCCGCCTTTGGTTCCTACAATGAGCAGTTCTTC. This translates into CSAAAFGSYNEQFF.

This clonotype occurred a few times. CDR3 sequence: CSVTSGGFGETQYF. DNA for the CDR3: TGCAGCGTTACTAGCGGGGGCTTCGGAGAGACCCAGTACTTC. The chain couples TRBV29-1 to TRBJ2-5; 11 bases map to TRBD2. Germline V gives CDR1 SQVTM, CDR2 ANQGSEA. V dropped 5 bases and J dropped 4; count of bases not matched to a gene: 6. There are 14 residues in the CDR3.

This clonotype was recorded a few times. V is TRBV28 and J is TRBJ2-5; weak D call: TRBD2 (6 bases). The V gene's germline CDR1 is MDHEN and CDR2 SYDVKM. The CDR3 consists of 16 residues. The V end was cut by 2 bases, the J end by 5 bases, with 18 bases between. The CDR3 loop reads CASSLQRDWEDETQYF. In DNA, the CDR3 is TGTGCCAGCAGTTTACAACGGGACTGGGAGGATGAGACCCAGTACTTC.

This clonotype was detected once. The V call is TRBV6-2 or TRBV6-3, the J call TRBJ2-2; perhaps TRBD1 as D (5 bases). CDR1 is MNHEY and CDR2 is SVGEGT in the germline V gene. The CDR3 spans 15 residues. V was pared by 4 bases and J by 4 bases, with 13 bases between. The DNA for the CDR3 is TGTGCCAGCAGTTTGAATCCAGGGCCCACCGGGGAGCTGTTTTTT. Its protein is CASSLNPGPTGELFF.